This T cell receptor beta chain was recovered during a study of cytomegalovirus exposure and HLA in healthy donors. Study-wide context: A later analysis reported the 100 to 150 validation repertoires used the same platform as the approximately 670 first-cohort repertoires. Study observations and caveats: Testing in vitro showed a few CMV-associated chains specific for CMV antigens.

Concerning this clone itself: Its antigen is not identified.

From the 120-subject validation cohort, which was separate from the approximately 670-subject first cohort, the donors were drawn. With 6 bases clipped from V and 3 bases from J, the junction kept 7 bases outside the gene matches. This CDR3 is 14 amino acids long. From germline, CDR1 is KGHSH and CDR2 LQKENI. TCRdb's copy holds only in-frame clones and misses some; the assay was immunoSEQ multiplex PCR. The sample consists of roughly 56,000 clones, roughly 93% of them appearing once. The source is a woman in her late teens or twenties in good health and CMV-seropositive. Sequenced sample: PBMCs. The rearrangement joins TRBV18 to TRBJ2-5, with 7 bases that match TRBD2. Here the CDR3 reads CASSHLAAKETQYF. The CDR3 DNA sequence: TGTGCCAGCTCTCATCTAGCGGCCAAAGAGACCCAGTACTTC. Variable domain in full (rest from reference TRBV18 and TRBJ2-5): NAGVMQNPRHLVRRRGQEARLRCSPMKGHSHVYWYRQLPEEGLKFMVYLQKENIIDESGMPKERFSAEFPKEGPSILRIQQVVRGDSAAYFCASSHLAAKETQYFGPGTRLLVL.